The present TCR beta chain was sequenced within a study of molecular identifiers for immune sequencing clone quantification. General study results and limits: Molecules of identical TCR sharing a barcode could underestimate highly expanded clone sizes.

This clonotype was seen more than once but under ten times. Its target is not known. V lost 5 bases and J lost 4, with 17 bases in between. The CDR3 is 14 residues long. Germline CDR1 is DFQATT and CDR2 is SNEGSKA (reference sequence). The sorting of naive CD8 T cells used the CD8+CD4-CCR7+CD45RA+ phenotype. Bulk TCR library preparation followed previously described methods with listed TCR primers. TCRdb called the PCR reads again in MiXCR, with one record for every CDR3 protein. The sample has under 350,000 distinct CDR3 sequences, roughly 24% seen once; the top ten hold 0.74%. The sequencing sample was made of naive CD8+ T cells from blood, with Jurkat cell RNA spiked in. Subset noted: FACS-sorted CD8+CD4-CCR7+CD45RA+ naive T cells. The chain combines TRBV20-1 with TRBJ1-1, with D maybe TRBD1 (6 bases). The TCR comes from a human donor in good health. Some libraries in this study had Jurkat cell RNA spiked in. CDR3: CSAPKGGSVTEAFF. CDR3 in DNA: TGCAGTGCTCCAAAGGGGGGTTCTGTCACTGAAGCTTTCTTT.